This T cell receptor beta chain comes out of a study of read filtering for tumor transcriptome and immune sequencing. About the research overall: Among patients, some 17 were male and more than 12 female, aged about 45 to 80 (mean about 72).

General observations from the study: Sorted CD138-negative bone marrow cells were not purified T cells. Without single-read clonotypes, shared clonotype proportions correlated more between IR-seq and RNA-seq.

The library was built from about 370 ng RNA with molecular barcoded adaptors for alpha/delta and beta/gamma chains. TCRdb recomputed calls from the reads with MiXCR, one row per CDR3 protein. The sample lists about 130,000 distinct CDR3 sequences; roughly 13% were seen once. The table lists this clonotype with many counts. Its cognate antigen is unknown. The germline gives CDR1 LNHDA, CDR2 SQIVND (reference sequence). The CDR3 contains 14 residues. Trimming cost V 6 bases and J 5 bases, with 15 bases left between them. This sequence originates from a donor aged 40 or older with multiple myeloma. The sequenced material came from a population of CD138-negative cells sorted from bone marrow. V gene TRBV19 combines with J gene TRBJ2-3; maybe TRBD1 (5 bases). The CDR3: CASRAGLVQDTQYF. CDR3 nucleotide sequence: TGTGCCAGTAGAGCAGGGTTGGTTCAAGATACGCAGTATTTT.